This entry is about one T cell receptor beta chain. Its antigen is still unknown. All the people who gave samples were healthy bone marrow donors. The data derive from a study of cytomegalovirus exposure and HLA in healthy donors. Study summary: Early on, a data release was issued that held roughly 86 million unique TCRs from HLA-typed donors.

Findings and limits, study-wide: In a later analysis, TCR beta V- and J-gene trimming showed a link to a missense DCLRE1C variant.

The PCR had 60 Vbeta and 13 Jbeta primers. Only in-frame clones appear in the TCRdb table, and some are missing; sequencing was by immunoSEQ multiplex PCR. The data show about 100,000 clones, about 80% seen once. The clonotype originates from a man aged 35-49 years in good health and CMV-seronegative. Sequenced input: PBMCs.

Written as DNA, the CDR3 is TGTGCCAGCAGTACCACAGGGAGCAGCAATCAGCCCCAGCATTTT. Amino acids: CASSTTGSSNQPQHF. The genes are TRBV6-5 and TRBJ1-5; a weak D match, TRBD1 (6 bases). V dropped 5 bases and J dropped 1 base, with 12 bases sitting between them. Germline-derived CDR1 and CDR2 are MNHEY and SVGAGI. The length of the CDR3 is 15 residues.